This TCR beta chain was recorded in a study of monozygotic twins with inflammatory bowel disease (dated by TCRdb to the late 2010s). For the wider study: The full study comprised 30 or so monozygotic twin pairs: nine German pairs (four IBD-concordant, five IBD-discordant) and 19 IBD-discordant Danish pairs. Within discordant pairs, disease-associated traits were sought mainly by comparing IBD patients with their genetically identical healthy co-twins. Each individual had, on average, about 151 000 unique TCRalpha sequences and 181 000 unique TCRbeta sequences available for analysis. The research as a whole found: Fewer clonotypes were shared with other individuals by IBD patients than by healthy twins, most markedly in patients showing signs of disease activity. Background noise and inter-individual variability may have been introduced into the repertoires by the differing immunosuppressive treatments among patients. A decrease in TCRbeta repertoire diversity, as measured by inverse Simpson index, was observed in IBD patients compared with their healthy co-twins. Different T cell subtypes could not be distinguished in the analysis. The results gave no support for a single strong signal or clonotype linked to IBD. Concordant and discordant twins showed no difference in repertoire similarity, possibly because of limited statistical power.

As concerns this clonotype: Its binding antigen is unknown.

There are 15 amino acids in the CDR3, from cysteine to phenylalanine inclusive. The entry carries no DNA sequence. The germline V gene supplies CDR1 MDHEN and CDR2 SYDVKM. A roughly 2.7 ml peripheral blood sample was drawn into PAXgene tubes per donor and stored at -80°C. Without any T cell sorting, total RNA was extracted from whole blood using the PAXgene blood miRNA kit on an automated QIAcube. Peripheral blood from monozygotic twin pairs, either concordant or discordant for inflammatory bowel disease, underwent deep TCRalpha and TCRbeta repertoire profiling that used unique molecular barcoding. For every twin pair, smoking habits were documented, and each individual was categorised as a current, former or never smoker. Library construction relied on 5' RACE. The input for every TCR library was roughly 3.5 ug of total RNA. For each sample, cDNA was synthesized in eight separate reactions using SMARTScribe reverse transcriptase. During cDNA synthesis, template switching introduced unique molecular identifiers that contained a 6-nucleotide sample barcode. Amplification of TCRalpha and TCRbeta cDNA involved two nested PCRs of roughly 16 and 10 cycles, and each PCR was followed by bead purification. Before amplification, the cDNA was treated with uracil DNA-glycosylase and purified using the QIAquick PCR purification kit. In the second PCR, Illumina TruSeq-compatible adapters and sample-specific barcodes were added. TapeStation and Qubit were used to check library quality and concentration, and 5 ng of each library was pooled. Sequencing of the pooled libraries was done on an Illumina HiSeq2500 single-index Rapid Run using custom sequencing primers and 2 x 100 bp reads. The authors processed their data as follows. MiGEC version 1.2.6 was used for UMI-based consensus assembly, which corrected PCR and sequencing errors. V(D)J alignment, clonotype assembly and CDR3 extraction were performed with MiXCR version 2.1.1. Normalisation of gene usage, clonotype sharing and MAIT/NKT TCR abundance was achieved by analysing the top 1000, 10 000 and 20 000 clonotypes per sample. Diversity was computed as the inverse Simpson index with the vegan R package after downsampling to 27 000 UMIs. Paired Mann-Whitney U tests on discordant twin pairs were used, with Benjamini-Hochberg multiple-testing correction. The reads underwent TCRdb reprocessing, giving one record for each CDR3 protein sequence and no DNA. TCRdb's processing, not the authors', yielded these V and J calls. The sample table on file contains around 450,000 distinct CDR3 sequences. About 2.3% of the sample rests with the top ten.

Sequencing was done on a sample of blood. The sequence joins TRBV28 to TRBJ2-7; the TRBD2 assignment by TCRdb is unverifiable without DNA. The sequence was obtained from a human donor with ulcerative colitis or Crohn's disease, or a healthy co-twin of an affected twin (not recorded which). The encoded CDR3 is CASSLASGGGYEQYF. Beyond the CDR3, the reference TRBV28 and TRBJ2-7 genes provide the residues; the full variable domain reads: DVKVTQSSRYLVKRTGEKVFLECVQDMDHENMFWYRQDPGLGLRLIYFSYDVKMKEKGDIPEGYSVSREKKERFSLILESASTNQTSMYLCASSLASGGGYEQYFGPGTRLTVT.